The 8 T cell receptor beta chains reported below all come from one sample, sequenced in a study of CD4 T cells in relation to SARS-CoV-2 and coronaviruses. TCRdb's copy holds only in-frame clones and misses some; the assay was immunoSEQ multiplex PCR. The table shows 10,000 to 13,000 clones, with about 89% occurring only once. The specimen was naive CD4+ T cells from PBMCs. Regarding subset: naive CD4+ T cells isolated by negative enrichment. The receptor set was obtained from an adult with COVID-19.

The chain uses TRBV2 and TRBJ1-2, with a weak D call TRBD1 (5 bases). This CDR3 contains 13 residues. V lost 5 bases to trimming and J lost 2 bases, with 9 bases between them. Germline V gives CDR1 SNHLY, CDR2 FYNNEI. In nucleotides, the CDR3 is TGTGCCAGCAGTCAGGGCGCCAACTATGGCTACACCTTC. Protein product: CASSQGANYGYTF. Full variable domain (remainder filled in from reference TRBV2 and TRBJ1-2): EPEVTQTPSHQVTQMGQEVILRCVPISNHLYFYWYRQILGQKVEFLVSFYNNEISEKSEIFDDQFSVERPDGSNFTLKIRSTKLEDSAMYFCASSQGANYGYTFGSGTRLTVV.

This rearrangement joins TRBV6-6 to TRBJ2-3; D gene ambiguous. V dropped 7 bases and J dropped 7 bases, with 9 bases sitting between them. This CDR3 region has 11 residues. Germline V gene data show CDR1 as MNHNY and CDR2 as SVGAGI (reference sequence). CDR3 protein: CASNLRNTQYF. CDR3 sequence (DNA): TGTGCCAGCAATCTTAGAAATACGCAGTATTTT.

The rearrangement joins TRBV6-2 or TRBV6-3 to TRBJ2-1; a weak D match, TRBD2 (6 bases). Trimming shortened V by 2 bases and J by 2 bases, and 10 bases separated the two germline ends. Germline CDR1 reads MNHEY; CDR2 reads SVGEGT. The CDR3 consists of 15 residues. The CDR3 coding sequence is TGTGCCAGCAGTTACGGGGGGATGACCTACAATGAGCAGTTCTTC. This translates into CASSYGGMTYNEQFF.

V usage is TRBV4-1 and J usage is TRBJ2-1, with 10 bases fitting TRBD2. This CDR3 is 16 amino acids long. Per germline, CDR1 MGHRA and CDR2 YSYEKL. V lost 4 bases and J lost 5; bases outside the gene matches: 8. CDR3 loop: CASSPKRGGYDNEQFF. CDR3 nucleotides: TGCGCCAGCAGCCCCAAGCGGGGGGGCTACGACAATGAGCAGTTCTTC.

The chain uses TRBV7-3 and TRBJ2-5; D perhaps matches TRBD2 (5 bases). The V gene lost 7 bases and the J gene lost 3 bases, with 12 bases spanning the gap. The V gene's germline CDR1 is SGHTA and CDR2 FQGTGA. CDR3 size: 13 residues. The CDR3 DNA sequence: TGTGCCAGCACCCCTCGGGGTGAAGAGACCCAGTACTTC. The encoded protein is CASTPRGEETQYF.

This chain joins TRBV12-3 or TRBV12-4 and TRBJ2-3, with D unclear. Deletions cut 0 bases from V and 1 base from J, with 2 bases between. This CDR3 comprises 13 residues. For the CDR3, the DNA is TGTGCCAGCAGTTTAGCAGGCACAGATACGCAGTATTTT. It codes for CASSLAGTDTQYF.

The chain joins TRBV6-5 to TRBJ2-7; D gene ambiguous. The CDR3 covers 14 residues. Trimming took off 8 bases at V and 0 bases at J, with 14 bases between the two ends. Germline lookup yields CDR1 MNHEY and CDR2 SVGAGI. The CDR3 spells CASVEIGSSYEQYF. DNA for the CDR3: TGTGCCAGCGTCGAAATCGGCAGCTCCTACGAGCAGTACTTC.

The chain joins TRBV7-2 to TRBJ2-2; possible D gene TRBD2, 6 bases. Deletions cut 5 bases from V and 2 bases from J, with 9 bases between. The CDR3 covers 14 residues. Per germline, CDR1 SGHTA and CDR2 FQGNSA. CDR3 loop: CASSVSGNTGELFF. Written as DNA, the CDR3 is TGTGCCAGCAGCGTTAGCGGAAACACCGGGGAGCTGTTTTTT.